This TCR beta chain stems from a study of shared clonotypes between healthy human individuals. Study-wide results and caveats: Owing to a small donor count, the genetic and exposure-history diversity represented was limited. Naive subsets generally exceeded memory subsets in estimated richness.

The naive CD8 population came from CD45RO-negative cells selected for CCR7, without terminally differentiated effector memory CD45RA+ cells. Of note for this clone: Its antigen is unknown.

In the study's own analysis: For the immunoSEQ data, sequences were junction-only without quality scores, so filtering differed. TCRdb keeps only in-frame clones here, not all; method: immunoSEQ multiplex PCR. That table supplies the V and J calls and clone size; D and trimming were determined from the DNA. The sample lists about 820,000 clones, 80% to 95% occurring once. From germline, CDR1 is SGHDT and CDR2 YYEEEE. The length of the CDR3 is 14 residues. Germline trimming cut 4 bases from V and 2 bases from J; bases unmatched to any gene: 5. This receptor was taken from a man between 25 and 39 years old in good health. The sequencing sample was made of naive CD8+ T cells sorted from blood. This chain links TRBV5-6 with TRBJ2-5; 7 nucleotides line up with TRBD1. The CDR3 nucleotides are TGTGCCAGCAGCCTCCCGGGACAGCAAGAGACCCAGTACTTC. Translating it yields CASSLPGQQETQYF.